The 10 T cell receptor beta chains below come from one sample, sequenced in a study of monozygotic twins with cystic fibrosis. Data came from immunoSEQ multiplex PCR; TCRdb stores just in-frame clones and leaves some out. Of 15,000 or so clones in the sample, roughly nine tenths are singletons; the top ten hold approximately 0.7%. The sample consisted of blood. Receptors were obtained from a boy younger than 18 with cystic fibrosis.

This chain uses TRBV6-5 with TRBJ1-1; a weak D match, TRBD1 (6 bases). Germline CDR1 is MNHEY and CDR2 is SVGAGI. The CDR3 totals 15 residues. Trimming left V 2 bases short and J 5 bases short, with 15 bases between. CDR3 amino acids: CASSYRSGAGTEAFF. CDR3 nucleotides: TGTGCCAGCAGTTACCGGTCGGGGGCCGGGACTGAAGCTTTCTTT.

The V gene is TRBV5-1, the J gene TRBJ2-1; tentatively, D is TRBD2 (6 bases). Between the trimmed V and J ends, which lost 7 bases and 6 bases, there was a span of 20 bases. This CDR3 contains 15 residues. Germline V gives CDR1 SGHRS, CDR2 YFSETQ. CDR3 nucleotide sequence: TGCGCCAGCTCCTCGACGCTTAGCGGATCCAATGAGCAGTTCTTC. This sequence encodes CASSSTLSGSNEQFF.

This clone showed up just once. The CDR3 sequence is CASSIFAGWAAGELFF. CDR3 bases: TGTGCCAGTAGTATATTTGCGGGGTGGGCCGCCGGGGAGCTGTTTTTT. This chain uses TRBV19 with TRBJ2-2; perhaps TRBD2 as D (6 bases). The CDR3 is 16 amino acids. With 2 bases removed from V and 6 bases from J, the gap between germline ends came to 16 bases. Germline V lookup: CDR1 LNHDA, CDR2 SQIVND (reference sequence). Supplemented by reference TRBV19 and TRBJ2-2, the full variable domain reads DGGITQSPKYLFRKEGQNVTLSCEQNLNHDAMYWYRQDPGQGLRLIYYSQIVNDFQKGDIAEGYSVSREKKESFPLTVTSAQKNPTAFYLCASSIFAGWAAGELFFGEGSRLTVL.

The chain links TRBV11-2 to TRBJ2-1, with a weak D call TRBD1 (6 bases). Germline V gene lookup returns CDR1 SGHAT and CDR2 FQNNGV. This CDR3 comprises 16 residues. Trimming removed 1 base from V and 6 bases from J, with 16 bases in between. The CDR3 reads CASSLVFGGLGNEQFF. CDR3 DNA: TGTGCCAGCAGCTTAGTTTTTGGGGGCCTAGGCAATGAGCAGTTCTTC.

Here the CDR3 reads CASSLRESTEAFF. CDR3 DNA sequence: TGTGCCAGCAGTCTAAGGGAAAGCACTGAAGCTTTCTTT. V is TRBV2 and J is TRBJ1-1; D not resolved. There are 13 residues in the CDR3. Trimming cost V 5 bases and J 4 bases, with 11 bases left between them. Germline CDR1 SNHLY, CDR2 FYNNEI.

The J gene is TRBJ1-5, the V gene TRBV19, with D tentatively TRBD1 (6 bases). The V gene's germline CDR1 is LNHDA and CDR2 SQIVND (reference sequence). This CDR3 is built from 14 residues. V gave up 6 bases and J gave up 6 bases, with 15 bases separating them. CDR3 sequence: CASSTAGGRQPQHF. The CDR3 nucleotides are TGTGCCAGTAGCACCGCGGGGGGCCGTCAGCCCCAGCATTTT.

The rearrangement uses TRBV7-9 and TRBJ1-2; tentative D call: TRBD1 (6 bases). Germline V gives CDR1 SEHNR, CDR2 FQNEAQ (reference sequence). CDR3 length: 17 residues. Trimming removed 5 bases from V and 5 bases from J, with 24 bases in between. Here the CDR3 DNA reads TGTGCCAGCAGCACCCAACAGGGAATCTCGGTATGGTATGGCTACACCTTC. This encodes CASSTQQGISVWYGYTF. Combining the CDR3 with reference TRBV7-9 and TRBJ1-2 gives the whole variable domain DTGVSQNPRHKITKRGQNVTFRCDPISEHNRLYWYRQTLGQGPEFLTYFQNEAQLEKSRLLSDRFSAERPKGSFSTLEIQRTEQGDSAMYLCASSTQQGISVWYGYTFGSGTRLTVV.

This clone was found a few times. The CDR3 protein is CASSEQGNTEAFF. For the CDR3, the DNA is TGTGCCAGCAGTGAACAGGGGAACACTGAAGCTTTCTTT. The rearrangement links TRBV2 to TRBJ1-1; TRBD1 is a possible D gene (5 bases). V lost 2 bases, J lost 1 base, and 5 bases lay in between. The CDR3 consists of 13 residues. Germline lookup yields CDR1 SNHLY and CDR2 FYNNEI.

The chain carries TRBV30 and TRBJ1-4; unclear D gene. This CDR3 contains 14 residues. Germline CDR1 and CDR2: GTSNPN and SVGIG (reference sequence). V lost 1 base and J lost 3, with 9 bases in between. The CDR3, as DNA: TGTGCCTGGAGTGACTCCCGGCCTAATGAAAAACTGTTTTTT. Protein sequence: CAWSDSRPNEKLFF.

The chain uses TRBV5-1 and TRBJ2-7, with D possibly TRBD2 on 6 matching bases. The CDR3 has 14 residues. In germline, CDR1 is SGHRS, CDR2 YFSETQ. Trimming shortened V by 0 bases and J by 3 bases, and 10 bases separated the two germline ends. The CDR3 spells CASSLESAGYEQYF. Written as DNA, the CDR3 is TGCGCCAGCAGCTTGGAGTCAGCGGGCTACGAGCAGTACTTC. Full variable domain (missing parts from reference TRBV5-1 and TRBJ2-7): KAGVTQTPRYLIKTRGQQVTLSCSPISGHRSVSWYQQTPGQGLQFLFEYFSETQRNKGNFPGRFSGRQFSNSRSEMNVSTLELGDSALYLCASSLESAGYEQYFGPGTRLTVT.